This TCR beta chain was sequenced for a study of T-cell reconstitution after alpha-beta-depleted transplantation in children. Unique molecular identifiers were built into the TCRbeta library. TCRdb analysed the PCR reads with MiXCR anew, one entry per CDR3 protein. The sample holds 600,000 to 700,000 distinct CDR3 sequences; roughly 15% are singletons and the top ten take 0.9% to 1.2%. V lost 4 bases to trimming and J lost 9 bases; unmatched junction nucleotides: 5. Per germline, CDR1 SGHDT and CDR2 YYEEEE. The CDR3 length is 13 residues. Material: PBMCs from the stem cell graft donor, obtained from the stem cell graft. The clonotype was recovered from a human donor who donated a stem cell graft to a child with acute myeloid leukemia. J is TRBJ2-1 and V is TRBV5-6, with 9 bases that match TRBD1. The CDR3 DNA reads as TGTGCCAGCAGCATCGGGACAGGGAGTGAGCAGTTCTTC. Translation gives CASSIGTGSEQFF.